This T cell receptor beta chain is from a study of T cells in Graves' hyperthyroidism and ophthalmopathy. It was RNA transcripts that yielded the amplified TCR beta CDR3 regions. First-round RT-PCR targeting the TCR CDR3 was performed with the HTBI primer set. TCRdb re-derived calls from the multiplex PCR reads in MiXCR, one entry per CDR3 protein. The table lists 500,000 to 550,000 distinct CDR3 sequences, 20% of them singletons. It was uncontrolled infection, other autoimmune disease, pregnancy or lactation that excluded patients. PBMCs came from more than 8.5 ml fresh peripheral blood. The CDR3 consists of 14 residues. V was shortened by 3 bases and J by 1 base, with 12 bases between the two germline ends. CDR1 is DFQATT and CDR2 is SNEGSKA in the germline V gene (reference sequence).

The specimen was blood. This TCR came from a man aged 40-50 years with Graves' ophthalmopathy. The rearrangement uses TRBV20-1 and TRBJ1-1, with D perhaps matching TRBD1 (5 bases). CDR3 nucleotides: TGCAGTGCTAGTTTGATGACAGAGAACACTGAAGCTTTCTTT. Translating gives CSASLMTENTEAFF.